Below, one T cell receptor (beta chain) is given with its context. These data originate in a study of blood T cell repertoires in COVID-19. In the original workflow: Amplifying reference gene primers gave estimates of nucleated cell counts. Sequencing used immunoSEQ multiplex PCR; TCRdb keeps in-frame clones, though not all of them. V, J and clone size were drawn from that table, and D and trimming were deduced from the DNA. The sample has under 300,000 clones; 85% are singletons. Germline loops: CDR1 LNHDA, CDR2 SQIVND (reference sequence). CDR3 length equals 14 residues. Trimming cost V 3 bases and J 10 bases, with 16 bases left between them.

The sequence was collected from a human donor in a cohort sampled during active COVID-19. V is TRBV19 and J is TRBJ2-1; D possibly corresponds to TRBD2 (6 bases). Sequenced sample: peripheral blood. CDR3: CASSILEGVGEQFF. The CDR3 DNA reads TGTGCCAGTAGTATTTTGGAGGGCGTTGGGGAGCAGTTCTTC.